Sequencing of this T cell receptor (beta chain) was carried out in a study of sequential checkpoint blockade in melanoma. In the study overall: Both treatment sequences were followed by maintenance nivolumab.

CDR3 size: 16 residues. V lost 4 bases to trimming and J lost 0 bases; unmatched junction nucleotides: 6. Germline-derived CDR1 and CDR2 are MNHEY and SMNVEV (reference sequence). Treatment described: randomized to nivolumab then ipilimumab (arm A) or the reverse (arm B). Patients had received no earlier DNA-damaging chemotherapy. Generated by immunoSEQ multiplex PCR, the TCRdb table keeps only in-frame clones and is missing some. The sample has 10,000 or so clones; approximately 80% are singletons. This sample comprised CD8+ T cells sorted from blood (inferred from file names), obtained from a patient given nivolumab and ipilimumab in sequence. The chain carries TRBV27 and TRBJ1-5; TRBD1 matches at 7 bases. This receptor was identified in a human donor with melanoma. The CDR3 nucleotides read TGTGCCAGCAGTTCTATGAGGGACAGTAGCAATCAGCCCCAGCATTTT. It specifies CASSSMRDSSNQPQHF.